This passage covers 10 T cell receptor beta chains from one sample sequenced in a study of Ad26.COV2.S vaccination and SARS-CoV-2 variants (TCRdb year 2021). Sample treatment or condition, as interpreted from the label and publication: around 19 received Ad26.COV2.S at low or high dose, single or two shots; roughly five received placebo; per-sample allocation not given. Repertoires of vaccine and placebo recipients were sequenced from samples collected on day 63 after the first injection. Library prep was done by the immunoSEQ multiplex PCR assay. Imported from immuneACCESS, the table was reduced by TCRdb to in-frame sequences with V and J called. These copies leave out some clones; in studies compared against another copy, an unresolved V gene accounts for under half, and the cause of the remainder is not known. The sample table holds 300,000 to 400,000 clones, of which approximately 86% were seen once. The top ten constitute roughly a tenth of the sample.

The sequencing used peripheral blood, collected in a trial of Ad26.COV2.S vaccine versus placebo. The receptor source for this set is a person between 18 and 59 years old who received the Ad26.COV2.S COVID-19 vaccine or a placebo.

The chain carries TRBV4-3 and TRBJ1-1, with D hard to call. V was clipped by 1 base and J by 5 bases, with 11 bases between them. The CDR3 is 14 residues long. Germline CDR1 reads LGHNA; CDR2 reads YSLEER. The CDR3 DNA follows: TGCGCCAGCAGCCAAGGTGTCTTTCGTACTGAAGCTTTCTTT. Translating it yields CASSQGVFRTEAFF.

CDR3 in DNA: TGTGCCAGCAGCCAAGGTGGTGGCGGGGCCGTGGGGACCCAGTACTTC. Translation gives CASSQGGGGAVGTQYF. The V gene is TRBV3-1 (or the pseudogene TRBV3-2), the J gene TRBJ2-5; possible D gene TRBD2, 6 bases. V was trimmed by 1 base and J by 7 bases, leaving 19 bases between them. The CDR3 spans 16 residues. In germline, CDR1 is LGHDT, CDR2 YNNKEL (reference sequence).

The chain links TRBV27 to TRBJ1-1; unclear D gene. Per the germline V gene, CDR1 is MNHEY and CDR2 is SMNVEV (reference sequence). The CDR3 totals 13 residues. Trimming shortened V by 6 bases and J by 0 bases, and 8 bases separated the two germline ends. CDR3: CASRRGMNTEAFF. CDR3 sequence (DNA): TGTGCCAGCAGACGAGGGATGAACACTGAAGCTTTCTTT.

The rearrangement links TRBV28 to TRBJ2-5; 8 bases agree with TRBD2. Unmatched junction bases numbered 11, after V lost 3 bases and J lost 5 bases. Germline V gives CDR1 MDHEN, CDR2 SYDVKM. The CDR3 is 16 amino acids. The CDR3 sequence: CASSLGPGLGEETQYF. As DNA, the CDR3 is TGTGCCAGCAGTTTGGGACCGGGACTAGGGGAGGAGACCCAGTACTTC.

This clone was picked up a small number of times. The chain combines TRBV19 with TRBJ1-2; D gene uncertain. The CDR3 is made up of 16 amino acids. The germline V and J ends were trimmed by 5 bases and 2 bases, with 18 bases remaining between them. Per the germline V gene, CDR1 is LNHDA and CDR2 is SQIVND (reference sequence). CDR3 loop: CASSPLSAPENYGYTF. CDR3 in DNA: TGTGCCAGTAGTCCCCTAAGCGCCCCGGAAAACTATGGCTACACCTTC. The variable domain in full, completed from reference TRBV19 and TRBJ1-2, reads DGGITQSPKYLFRKEGQNVTLSCEQNLNHDAMYWYRQDPGQGLRLIYYSQIVNDFQKGDIAEGYSVSREKKESFPLTVTSAQKNPTAFYLCASSPLSAPENYGYTFGSGTRLTVV.

The table lists this clone with a count of one. The V gene is TRBV5-4, the J gene TRBJ1-1; D is undetermined. CDR1 and CDR2 (germline): SGHNT, YYREEE (reference sequence). The CDR3 spans 13 residues. Trimming pared 2 bases from V and 1 base from J, leaving 6 bases between. The CDR3 here is CASSFAQNTEAFF. The CDR3 nucleotides are TGTGCCAGCAGCTTTGCCCAGAACACTGAAGCTTTCTTT.

The chain has TRBV5-4 and TRBJ2-5; D unclear. The CDR3 length is 14 residues. The V gene lost 3 bases and the J gene lost 3 bases, with 12 bases spanning the gap. Germline V gene data show CDR1 as SGHNT and CDR2 as YYREEE (reference sequence). CDR3 loop: CASSSHGGKETQYF. The CDR3 DNA is TGTGCCAGCAGCTCTCACGGCGGAAAAGAGACCCAGTACTTC. Variable domain in full (rest from reference TRBV5-4 and TRBJ2-5): ETGVTQSPTHLIKTRGQQVTLRCSSQSGHNTVSWYQQALGQGPQFIFQYYREEENGRGNFPPRFSGLQFPNYSSELNVNALELDDSALYLCASSSHGGKETQYFGPGTRLLVL.

This clone has only one observation. The rearrangement uses TRBV24-1 and TRBJ2-3; D is perhaps TRBD2 (7 bases). CDR3 size: 17 residues. CDR1 is KGHDR and CDR2 is SFDVKD in the germline V gene. The V end lost 5 bases, the J end lost 3 bases, and 20 bases lay between the germline ends. The CDR3 is CATSVTTGWRGTDTQYF. The CDR3 DNA is TGTGCCACCAGTGTCACTACAGGGTGGCGGGGGACAGATACGCAGTATTTT.

CDR3 in amino acids: CASSRDREAIYGYTF. CDR3 sequence (DNA): TGTGCCAGCAGTCGGGACAGGGAGGCGATCTATGGCTACACCTTC. The gene calls are TRBV6-5 and TRBJ1-2, with 9 positions matching TRBD1. The CDR3 length is 15 residues. Per germline, CDR1 MNHEY and CDR2 SVGAGI. V lost 5 bases and J lost 4; bases outside the gene matches: 8.

The genes are TRBV4-3 and TRBJ2-1, with 7 nucleotides matching TRBD2. Germline lookup yields CDR1 LGHNA and CDR2 YSLEER. The CDR3 totals 16 residues. V was clipped by 0 bases and J by 3 bases; unmatched bases: 5. The CDR3 here is CASSQEASGSYNEQFF. The CDR3, as DNA: TGCGCCAGCAGCCAAGAGGCTAGCGGCAGCTACAATGAGCAGTTCTTC.